This TCR beta chain was observed in a study of blood T cell repertoires in COVID-19. Study as a whole: The cDNA or gDNA used as material had been derived from T cells, B-cell-depleted T cells, or PBMCs.

In the original processing: The authors estimated nucleated cell counts from reference gene primer amplification. Repertoires were generated with immunoSEQ multiplex PCR, while TCRdb's copy carries only in-frame clones and drops some. V, J and clone size were drawn from that table, and D and trimming were deduced from the DNA. Of 120,000 or so clones listed, 80% are singletons. Trimming at V came to 5 bases and at J to 9 bases, leaving 6 bases not matched to a gene. The CDR3 spans 13 residues. Germline values: CDR1 SEHNR, CDR2 FQNEAQ (reference sequence). The V and J genes are TRBV7-9 and TRBJ2-2, with TRBD1 matching 7 bases. The source is a human donor in a cohort sampled during active COVID-19. The sample comprised peripheral blood. The CDR3 DNA reads as TGTGCCAGCAGCGTGGACAGGACCTGGGAGCTGTTTTTT. Residues: CASSVDRTWELFF. Full variable domain (missing parts from reference TRBV7-9 and TRBJ2-2): DTGVSQNPRHKITKRGQNVTFRCDPISEHNRLYWYRQTLGQGPEFLTYFQNEAQLEKSRLLSDRFSAERPKGSFSTLEIQRTEQGDSAMYLCASSVDRTWELFFGEGSRLTVL.